The 2 T cell receptor beta chains given below trace back to one sample, sequenced in a study of siplizumab effects on memory and regulatory T cells. Assay used: immunoSEQ multiplex PCR; TCRdb lists only in-frame clones, some missing. The table includes approximately 94,000 clones, about 95% detected once. What was sequenced was non-Treg CD4+ T cells sorted from blood. These receptors came from a human donor in good health.

The genes are TRBV5-6 and TRBJ1-2; 9 bases are a match to TRBD1. Unmatched junction bases numbered 7, after V lost 0 bases and J lost 4 bases. Germline V gene sequence: CDR1 SGHDT, CDR2 YYEEEE. The CDR3 spans 16 residues. The CDR3 region has the DNA TGTGCCAGCAGCTTGGCCTACAGGGGGCTTCCCTATGGCTACACCTTC. Protein product: CASSLAYRGLPYGYTF.

The CDR3: CASNPGAAEPRINGYTF. The DNA of the CDR3 is TGTGCCAGTAACCCGGGGGCAGCGGAGCCCCGCATAAATGGCTACACCTTC. V gene TRBV19 combines with J gene TRBJ1-2; D is possibly TRBD1 (6 bases). The CDR3 has 17 amino acids. Germline loops: CDR1 LNHDA, CDR2 SQIVND (reference sequence). With 7 bases removed from V and 6 bases from J, the gap between germline ends came to 27 bases.